Listed here is a single TCR beta chain. TCRdb keeps only in-frame clones here, not all; method: immunoSEQ multiplex PCR. The profile shows some 100,000 clones, around four fifths of them singletons. From germline, CDR1 is SNHLY and CDR2 FYNNEI. CDR3 length: 12 residues. The V end was cut by 7 bases, the J end by 0 bases, with 4 bases between. This entry comes from a study of blood T cell repertoires in COVID-19. The sequencing input was peripheral blood. The origin of this receptor is a man aged 45 to 65 with active or convalescent COVID-19. The gene calls are TRBV2 and TRBJ1-3; unclear D gene. The DNA of the CDR3 is TGTGCCAGCAAACACTCTGGAAACACCATATATTTT. The encoded protein is CASKHSGNTIYF.